Listed below are T cell receptor beta chains from one sample, sequenced in a study of T cell responses to AZD1222 COVID-19 vaccine. TCRdb keeps only in-frame clones here, not all; method: immunoSEQ multiplex PCR. The table has about 86,000 clones, around 90% seen once. The starting material was peripheral blood, obtained on day 0 of AZD1222 vaccination. Source of these receptors: an adult in good health. Both conserved end residues are part of each CDR3. D genes are given only for firm matches. A clone size is listed for some rows: how often the clone was seen (once, few, many), or a class if it is expanded.

j_call | d_call | cdr3_length | clone_size | v_call | cdr3_aa | cdr3_nt
TRBJ2-7 | - | 15 | - | TRBV10-3 | CAIREGRDPSYEQYF | TGTGCCATCAGGGAGGGCAGGGATCCGTCGTACGAGCAGTACTTC
TRBJ2-1 | - | 14 | many | TRBV27 | CASSWVGEVTEQFF | TGTGCCAGCAGTTGGGTGGGAGAGGTTACCGAGCAGTTCTTC
TRBJ1-1 | TRBD1 | 20 | - | TRBV18 | CASSPLASQGVPTGNTEAFF | TGTGCCAGCTCACCCCTCGCCAGCCAGGGGGTTCCCACAGGGAACACTGAAGCTTTCTTT
TRBJ2-7 | TRBD2 | 15 | - | TRBV9 | CASSVGGGSPYEQYF | TGTGCCAGCAGCGTAGGGGGCGGGAGTCCCTACGAGCAGTACTTC
TRBJ2-2 | - | 16 | - | TRBV4-2 | CASSQDPGGDTGELFF | TGTGCCAGCAGCCAAGACCCAGGGGGGGACACCGGGGAGCTGTTTTTT
TRBJ1-2 | - | 12 | - | TRBV7-9 | CASSLPGYGYTF | TGTGCCAGCAGCCTTCCTGGCTATGGCTACACCTTC
TRBJ1-5 | - | 15 | - | TRBV6-2/TRBV6-3 | CASSYRGAGNQPQHF | TGTGCCAGCAGTTACAGGGGAGCGGGCAATCAGCCCCAGCATTTT
TRBJ1-3 | - | 11 | - | TRBV28 | CASYTGNTIYF | TGTGCCAGCTATACGGGAAACACCATATATTTT
TRBJ2-6 | TRBD1 | 18 | - | TRBV7-8 | CASSPTDRVSSGANVLTF | TGTGCCAGCAGCCCCACCGACAGGGTCTCCTCTGGGGCCAACGTCCTGACTTTC
TRBJ2-5 | TRBD1 | 12 | - | TRBV29-1 | CSVQGVIETQYF | TGCAGCGTACAGGGGGTGATTGAGACCCAGTACTTC
TRBJ2-2 | TRBD2 | 16 | - | TRBV28 | CASSYPTSGNTGELFF | TGTGCCAGCAGTTACCCGACTAGCGGGAACACCGGGGAGCTGTTTTTT
TRBJ2-7 | - | 12 | - | TRBV28 | CASSLSHYEQYF | TGTGCCAGCAGTTTATCTCACTACGAGCAGTACTTC